Presented here are 10 T cell receptor beta chains from one specimen sequenced in a study of blood T cell repertoires in COVID-19. The assay was immunoSEQ multiplex PCR, and TCRdb's table has in-frame clones only and misses some. The repertoire holds about 200,000 clones, with approximately 82% as singletons. The sequencing input was peripheral blood. All receptors derive from a man aged 50 to 60 with active or convalescent COVID-19.

This clone was counted only a few times. The CDR3 bases are TGTGCCAGCAGTGAGACCCTACAGGGGAATCAGCCCCAGCATTTT. As protein: CASSETLQGNQPQHF. The gene calls are TRBV2 and TRBJ1-5; 7 bases are a match to TRBD1. Unmatched junction bases numbered 6, after V lost 3 bases and J lost 4 bases. Germline V gene data show CDR1 as SNHLY and CDR2 as FYNNEI. The CDR3 sequence is 15 residues long.

The V call is TRBV18, the J call TRBJ1-2; 7 nucleotides agree with TRBD1. V shed 6 bases and J 5 bases; nucleotides not matched to a gene: 3. The germline gives CDR1 KGHSH, CDR2 LQKENI. CDR3 length equals 12 residues. CDR3 DNA sequence: TGTGCCAGCTCGCAACAGGGGTATGGCTACACCTTC. Protein sequence: CASSQQGYGYTF. Complete variable domain (other parts from reference TRBV18 and TRBJ1-2): NAGVMQNPRHLVRRRGQEARLRCSPMKGHSHVYWYRQLPEEGLKFMVYLQKENIIDESGMPKERFSAEFPKEGPSILRIQQVVRGDSAAYFCASSQQGYGYTFGSGTRLTVV.

This chain connects TRBV10-1 to TRBJ1-2; 9 nucleotides agree with TRBD1. This CDR3 contains 18 residues. J lost 1 base, V lost 4 bases, and 13 bases had no gene match. CDR1 is WNHNN and CDR2 is SYGVQD in the germline V gene (reference sequence). As DNA, the CDR3 is TGCGCCAGCAGTGGGCGGCGGGACAGGGCAATAGGTAACTATGGCTACACCTTC. It is translated as CASSGRRDRAIGNYGYTF.

This clone showed up just a few times. The J gene is TRBJ1-1, the V gene TRBV7-2; 10 nucleotides agree with TRBD1. CDR3 size: 17 residues. V was pared by 2 bases and J by 3 bases, with 9 bases of the junction left unmatched. Per germline, CDR1 SGHTA and CDR2 FQGNSA. The CDR3 DNA follows: TGTGCCAGCAGCTTACCGGGTAGGGGACAGGGGTACACTGAAGCTTTCTTT. This encodes CASSLPGRGQGYTEAFF.

The chain uses TRBV28 and TRBJ2-3, with 9 bases that match TRBD1. The germline V gene has CDR1 MDHEN and CDR2 SYDVKM. The ends lost 8 bases at V and 6 bases at J; junction bases unmatched: 12. The CDR3 extends over 15 amino acids. The DNA of the CDR3 is TGTGCCAGCTCTTTCTGGACAGGGGTGGGGGATACGCAGTATTTT. As protein: CASSFWTGVGDTQYF.

This clone was detected once. The chain carries TRBV28 and TRBJ2-1; 7 bases match TRBD2. CDR3 length: 11 residues. Germline V gene data show CDR1 as MDHEN and CDR2 as SYDVKM. With V trimmed by 9 bases and J by 12 bases, 8 bases remained unmatched. CDR3 bases: TGTGCCAGGATCGGGGGGATCGGGCAGTTCTTC. Its protein is CARIGGIGQFF.

V and J are TRBV2 and TRBJ2-2, with TRBD1 matching over 10 bases. The CDR3 runs to 15 residues. Germline CDR1 reads SNHLY; CDR2 reads FYNNEI. Trimming took 5 bases from V and 3 from J; bases not matched to a gene: 3. CDR3 DNA sequence: TGTGCCAGCAGTAGACAGGGGGCAGACACCGGGGAGCTGTTTTTT. The encoded protein is CASSRQGADTGELFF.

The CDR3 DNA follows: TGTGCCAGTAGTACTAGCGGGAGCTTCGACGAGCAGTACTTC. Its translation is CASSTSGSFDEQYF. The chain links TRBV19 to TRBJ2-7; 10 bases are shared with TRBD2. Looked up from germline, CDR1 is LNHDA and CDR2 is SQIVND (reference sequence). The CDR3 has 14 residues. J was trimmed by 5 bases and V by 4 bases; bases with no gene match: 5. Full variable domain (missing parts from reference TRBV19 and TRBJ2-7): DGGITQSPKYLFRKEGQNVTLSCEQNLNHDAMYWYRQDPGQGLRLIYYSQIVNDFQKGDIAEGYSVSREKKESFPLTVTSAQKNPTAFYLCASSTSGSFDEQYFGPGTRLTVT.

The chain employs TRBV5-4 and TRBJ1-1; D not certain. Germline-derived CDR1 and CDR2 are SGHNT and YYREEE (reference sequence). The V gene lost 1 base and the J gene lost 1 base, with 5 bases spanning the gap. The CDR3 has 13 amino acids. CDR3 sequence reads: CASSLRGNTEAFF. The CDR3 bases are TGTGCCAGCAGCTTGAGAGGGAACACTGAAGCTTTCTTT.

This sequence joins TRBV4-3 and TRBJ1-4, with D possibly TRBD1 on 5 matching bases. V lost 0 bases to trimming and J lost 8 bases, with 19 bases between them. Germline V CDR1 and CDR2: LGHNA, YSLEER. The CDR3 length is 17 residues. CDR3 nucleotides: TGCGCCAGCAGCCAAGACACCCGGGCAGGGCGAGTCGAAAAACTGTTTTTT. Amino acid sequence: CASSQDTRAGRVEKLFF.